The 5 T cell receptor beta chains listed next were all sequenced from one sample in a study of OX40 agonist ivuxolimab in advanced cancers. Assay: immunoSEQ multiplex PCR; the TCRdb copy retains only in-frame clones and omits some. This table has some 100,000 clones, more than 85% appearing once. The specimen was CD4+ or CD8+ T cells sorted from blood, collected in a trial of the OX40 agonist ivuxolimab. These receptors all stem from an adult with an advanced solid tumor such as melanoma, head and neck, liver or kidney cancer.

DNA for the CDR3: TGTGCCAGCTCACCAATCCGGGACCCAACAGGGAGGGAGCAGTACTTC. This translates into CASSPIRDPTGREQYF. The V call is TRBV18, the J call TRBJ2-7; TRBD1 or TRBD2 may be the D gene (6 bases each). V was shortened by 2 bases and J by 7 bases, with 21 bases between the two germline ends. The CDR3 spans 16 residues. Germline CDR1 reads KGHSH; CDR2 reads LQKENI.

The chain is built from TRBV4-3 and TRBJ2-5; D is possibly TRBD1 or TRBD2 (5 bases each). The CDR3 runs to 16 residues. The germline gives CDR1 LGHNA, CDR2 YSLEER. V lost 3 bases to trimming and J lost 4 bases, with 18 bases between them. The CDR3 region has the DNA TGCGCCAGCAGCCAGATGAGAGGGGCCCTAGGAGAGACCCAGTACTTC. It is translated as CASSQMRGALGETQYF.

V and J are TRBV27 and TRBJ1-5; perhaps TRBD1 as D (5 bases). With 6 bases removed from V and 3 bases from J, the gap between germline ends came to 12 bases. Germline CDR1 and CDR2: MNHEY and SMNVEV (reference sequence). CDR3 length equals 14 residues. The CDR3 is CASRPTGINQPQHF. The CDR3, as DNA: TGTGCCAGCAGGCCAACAGGAATCAATCAGCCCCAGCATTTT.

The gene calls are TRBV6-5 and TRBJ1-6, with 7 bases identical to TRBD1. Germline CDR1 MNHEY, CDR2 SVGAGI. The V segment lost 0 bases and the J segment 12 bases; nucleotides outside the gene matches: 8. This CDR3 region has 15 residues. The CDR3 loop is CASSYSRTGQGPLHF. CDR3 nucleotide sequence: TGTGCCAGCAGTTACTCGAGGACAGGTCAAGGACCCCTCCACTTT.

The V and J genes are TRBV4-1 and TRBJ1-1; no clear D gene. The CDR3 sequence is 13 residues long. The ends were cut back, 0 bases at V and 1 base at J, with 3 bases in the middle. Germline V gene lookup returns CDR1 MGHRA and CDR2 YSYEKL. CDR3 coding DNA: TGCGCCAGCAGCCAAGACGCGAACACTGAAGCTTTCTTT. This gives the protein CASSQDANTEAFF.